The 26 T cell receptor beta chains listed next were all sequenced from one sample in a study of identical twins. TCRdb called the 5' RACE reads again in MiXCR, with one record for every CDR3 protein. There are fewer than 800,000 distinct CDR3 sequences in the sample; under 8.5% occur only once, and 1.6% lies in the top ten. In addition, the sample was reused for a study of yellow fever vaccine responses in identical twins.

The sequenced sample was PBMCs. These receptors were collected from a woman aged 18-29 years in good health.

This clonotype was seen more than once but under ten times. The chain uses TRBV5-1 and TRBJ2-1; 8 bases fit TRBD2. The V gene's germline CDR1 is SGHRS and CDR2 YFSETQ. The CDR3 has 14 amino acids. Germline trimming cut 6 bases from V and 4 bases from J; bases unmatched to any gene: 6. CDR3 in amino acids: CASTRGGSYNEQFF. CDR3 nucleotide sequence: TGCGCCAGCACCCGCGGGGGGTCATACAATGAGCAGTTCTTC.

The chain employs TRBV15 and TRBJ2-7; D not certain. Trimming shortened V by 0 bases and J by 5 bases, and 23 bases separated the two germline ends. The CDR3 covers 18 residues. Germline V gene data show CDR1 as LNHNV and CDR2 as YYDKDF (reference sequence). CDR3 protein: CATSREMALWPGLHEQYV. CDR3 nucleotide sequence: TGTGCCACCAGCAGAGAAATGGCTCTTTGGCCCGGGCTCCACGAGCAGTACGTC.

This chain uses TRBV10-3 with TRBJ2-7; D may be TRBD1 or TRBD2 (5 bases each). Germline V gene data show CDR1 as ENHRY and CDR2 as SYGVKD. V dropped 8 bases and J dropped 5 bases, with 19 bases sitting between them. This CDR3 region has 14 residues. CDR3 protein: CAIGPPGRENEQYF. The CDR3 region has the DNA TGTGCCATCGGCCCACCAGGGAGAGAGAACGAGCAGTACTTC.

This clonotype occurred a few times. The J gene is TRBJ1-5, the V gene TRBV20-1; D is unclear. CDR3 length: 14 residues. Looked up from germline, CDR1 is DFQATT and CDR2 is SNEGSKA (reference sequence). V dropped 6 bases and J dropped 4 bases, with 16 bases sitting between them. As DNA, the CDR3 is TGCAGTGCACATGAAGCGGGGAAAAATCAGCCCCAGCATTTT. Its protein product is CSAHEAGKNQPQHF.

This clonotype was detected ten times or more. J is TRBJ1-4 and V is TRBV6-1, with TRBD1 identical over 8 bases. Germline assignment: CDR1 MNHNS and CDR2 SASEGT. The CDR3 loop spans 13 amino acids. Trimming took 8 bases from V and 8 from J; bases not matched to a gene: 7. The CDR3 loop is CASSRTGREKLFF. DNA of the CDR3: TGTGCCAGCTCTAGGACAGGGCGGGAAAAACTGTTTTTT.

This clonotype turned up a few times. The chain recombines TRBV28 with TRBJ2-3; 7 nucleotides match TRBD1. Per germline, CDR1 MDHEN and CDR2 SYDVKM. V was pared by 5 bases and J by 3 bases, with 8 bases of the junction left unmatched. The CDR3 sequence is 15 residues long. DNA for the CDR3: TGTGCCAGCAGTCCTCCGGGACAGCTTACAGATACGCAGTATTTT. Translated: CASSPPGQLTDTQYF.

This chain joins TRBV2 and TRBJ1-5; no reliable D call. Germline assignment: CDR1 SNHLY and CDR2 FYNNEI. The CDR3 is made up of 16 amino acids. The ends were cut back, 1 base at V and 1 base at J, with 11 bases in the middle. The CDR3 nucleotides read TGTGCCAGCAGTGAAGAGGGAATGGCAAGCAATCAGCCCCAGCATTTT. Its protein product is CASSEEGMASNQPQHF.

This clonotype has only a few counts. V and J are TRBV5-1 and TRBJ2-7, with 9 bases identical to TRBD2. The trim removed 5 bases at V and 3 bases at J, leaving 9 bases unmatched. This CDR3 is 15 amino acids long. Germline V gene lookup returns CDR1 SGHRS and CDR2 YFSETQ. This CDR3 reads CASSPPGAGGYEQYF. CDR3 bases: TGCGCCAGCAGTCCCCCAGGAGCGGGAGGCTACGAGCAGTACTTC.

The rearrangement links TRBV11-1 to TRBJ2-1; D ambiguous. The CDR3 runs 14 residues. Germline-derived CDR1 and CDR2 are SGHAT and FQDESV (reference sequence). The V end was cut by 4 bases, the J end by 4 bases, with 11 bases between. CDR3 sequence: CASSSQELYNEQFF. CDR3 DNA: TGTGCCAGCAGCTCCCAGGAGCTGTACAATGAGCAGTTCTTC.

There are many counts of this clonotype. J is TRBJ1-4 and V is TRBV6-1; weak D call: TRBD1 (6 bases). Trimming took 6 bases from V and 7 from J, leaving 21 bases between them. Germline assignment: CDR1 MNHNS and CDR2 SASEGT. The CDR3 extends over 16 amino acids. The CDR3 bases are TGTGCCAGCAGAAAAACCCCGGGGACATTGGGTGAAAAACTGTTTTTT. Its protein is CASRKTPGTLGEKLFF.

The V call is TRBV6-5, the J call TRBJ1-2; 7 bases are a match to TRBD1. Germline V gene lookup returns CDR1 MNHEY and CDR2 SVGAGI. There are 17 residues in the CDR3. V lost 5 bases and J lost 7; bases outside the gene matches: 19. CDR3 nucleotides: TGTGCCAGCAGTACTACGGGGACAGCAGCCGCCGGTATTGGCTACACCTTC. Its protein product is CASSTTGTAAAGIGYTF.

This clonotype was counted many times. The chain uses TRBV5-6 and TRBJ2-7; no definite D call. CDR1 and CDR2 (germline): SGHDT, YYEEEE. The CDR3 contains 11 residues. V lost 6 bases, J lost 5 bases, and 9 bases lay in between. The CDR3 protein is CASTYLNEQYF. The CDR3 DNA reads as TGTGCCAGCACGTACTTGAACGAGCAGTACTTC.

This clonotype was seen more than once but under ten times. The genes are TRBV20-1 and TRBJ2-5; possible D gene TRBD2, 6 bases. Looked up from germline, CDR1 is DFQATT and CDR2 is SNEGSKA (reference sequence). Trimming pared 6 bases from V and 5 bases from J, leaving 16 bases between. The CDR3 is made up of 13 amino acids. The CDR3 reads CSAEITSGETQYF. CDR3 sequence (DNA): TGCAGTGCCGAAATAACAAGCGGGGAGACCCAGTACTTC.

This clonotype turned up a few times. This chain links TRBV6-2 or TRBV6-3 with TRBJ2-7; 7 bases are a match to TRBD1. Trimming removed 5 bases from V and 5 bases from J; junction bases left unmatched: 6. The CDR3 is 13 amino acids. Germline loops: CDR1 MNHEY, CDR2 SVGEGT. The CDR3 bases are TGTGCCAGCAGTCCACCCGACAGGGACGAGCAGTACTTC. This codes for CASSPPDRDEQYF.

The table lists this clonotype with many counts. The V call is TRBV4-1, the J call TRBJ1-5; TRBD1 might be the D (5 bases). The V gene's germline CDR1 is MGHRA and CDR2 YSYEKL. The CDR3 is made up of 16 amino acids. V was cut by 2 bases and J by 1 base, with 12 bases left in between. CDR3 residues: CASSQSGRLSNQPQHF. CDR3 coding DNA: TGCGCCAGCAGCCAATCAGGGAGGTTGAGCAATCAGCCCCAGCATTTT.

This rearrangement joins TRBV5-1 to TRBJ2-2; 13 nucleotides line up with TRBD2. The germline V gene has CDR1 SGHRS and CDR2 YFSETQ. The V gene end was trimmed by 4 bases and the J gene end by 3 bases; junction bases not matched to a gene: 6. The CDR3 sequence is 17 residues long. CDR3 amino acids: CASSPPGLAGDTGELFF. The CDR3 nucleotides are TGCGCCAGCAGCCCGCCAGGACTAGCGGGAGACACCGGGGAGCTGTTTTTT.

This clonotype has just a few counts. The chain is built from TRBV6-1 and TRBJ2-1; no clear D gene. Trimming removed 6 bases from V and 5 bases from J, with 17 bases in between. Germline loops: CDR1 MNHNS, CDR2 SASEGT. The CDR3 runs 15 residues. In nucleotides, the CDR3 is TGTGCCAGCAGCGTAACCTACTCCGACCACAATGAGCAGTTCTTC. It is translated as CASSVTYSDHNEQFF.

Many counts were recorded for this clonotype. V usage is TRBV6-5 and J usage is TRBJ2-1; the match to TRBD2 covers 11 bases. Germline V gene data show CDR1 as MNHEY and CDR2 as SVGAGI. The junction had 8 bases not matched to a gene; V was cut back by 4 bases and J by 0 bases. The CDR3 is 18 residues long. DNA for the CDR3: TGTGCCAGCAGTTCCCTGGGACTAGCGGTTAGCTCCTACAATGAGCAGTTCTTC. Residues: CASSSLGLAVSSYNEQFF.

J is TRBJ1-6 and V is TRBV10-3; D possibly corresponds to TRBD1 (6 bases). CDR3 length: 12 residues. Germline values: CDR1 ENHRY, CDR2 SYGVKD. Trimming took off 3 bases at V and 9 bases at J, with 6 bases between the two ends. The CDR3 is CAISEGGSPLHF. The CDR3 DNA is TGTGCCATCAGTGAAGGGGGTTCACCCCTCCACTTT.

The genes are TRBV3-1 and TRBJ2-3, with TRBD2 matching over 9 bases. This CDR3 has 15 amino acids. CDR1 and CDR2 (germline): LGHDT, YNNKEL (reference sequence). V lost 11 bases and J lost 5; bases outside the gene matches: 14. The CDR3 sequence: CASCPEGLAVDTQYF. The CDR3 DNA reads as TGTGCCTCCTGCCCGGAGGGACTAGCTGTAGATACGCAGTATTTT.

In this sample, this clonotype turned up many times. The chain uses TRBV12-3 or TRBV12-4 and TRBJ1-1; TRBD1 matches at 7 bases. The CDR3 consists of 15 residues. Trimming cost V 1 base and J 5 bases; bases outside gene matches: 7. CDR3 loop: CASSLGGQVLTEAFF. CDR3 bases: TGTGCCAGCAGTTTAGGAGGACAGGTTCTAACTGAAGCTTTCTTT.

This clonotype showed up just a few times. The chain combines TRBV24-1 with TRBJ2-2; no clear D gene. The CDR3 extends over 12 amino acids. Trimming took off 8 bases at V and 2 bases at J, with 5 bases between the two ends. CDR1 and CDR2 from the germline V gene are KGHDR and SFDVKD. CDR3 DNA: TGTGCCACCAACCAAAACACCGGGGAGCTGTTTTTT. It yields the protein CATNQNTGELFF.

This clonotype was detected many times. This chain joins TRBV5-1 and TRBJ2-1; 8 bases match TRBD1. The germline CDR1 and CDR2 sequences are SGHRS and YFSETQ. This CDR3 contains 14 residues. V shed 3 bases and J 8 bases; nucleotides not matched to a gene: 7. The CDR3 bases are TGCGCCAGCAGCTCAGGGGGCTCGGGGTATGAGCAGTTCTTC. This sequence encodes CASSSGGSGYEQFF.

The rearrangement joins TRBV15 to TRBJ1-2; D is perhaps TRBD1 (6 bases). The CDR3 covers 15 residues. Trimming shortened V by 7 bases and J by 5 bases, and 20 bases separated the two germline ends. CDR1 is LNHNV and CDR2 is YYDKDF in the germline V gene (reference sequence). CDR3 sequence (DNA): TGTGCCACCAACCCCGACCTGGGACACCAATATGGCTACACCTTC. Translation: CATNPDLGHQYGYTF.

V usage is TRBV6-1 and J usage is TRBJ2-4; D not certain. Looked up from germline, CDR1 is MNHNS and CDR2 is SASEGT. V was clipped by 6 bases and J by 0 bases, with 9 bases between them. There are 14 residues in the CDR3. The DNA of the CDR3 is TGTGCCAGCAGCGCGGCCCTAGCCAAAAACATTCAGTACTTC. Protein: CASSAALAKNIQYF.

This chain uses TRBV18 with TRBJ2-3, with 8 nucleotides matching TRBD2. Looked up from germline, CDR1 is KGHSH and CDR2 is LQKENI. This CDR3 is 13 amino acids long. Unmatched junction bases numbered 1, after V lost 2 bases and J lost 6 bases. The CDR3: CASSPSGSDTQYF. CDR3 bases: TGTGCCAGCTCACCAAGCGGGAGTGATACGCAGTATTTT.